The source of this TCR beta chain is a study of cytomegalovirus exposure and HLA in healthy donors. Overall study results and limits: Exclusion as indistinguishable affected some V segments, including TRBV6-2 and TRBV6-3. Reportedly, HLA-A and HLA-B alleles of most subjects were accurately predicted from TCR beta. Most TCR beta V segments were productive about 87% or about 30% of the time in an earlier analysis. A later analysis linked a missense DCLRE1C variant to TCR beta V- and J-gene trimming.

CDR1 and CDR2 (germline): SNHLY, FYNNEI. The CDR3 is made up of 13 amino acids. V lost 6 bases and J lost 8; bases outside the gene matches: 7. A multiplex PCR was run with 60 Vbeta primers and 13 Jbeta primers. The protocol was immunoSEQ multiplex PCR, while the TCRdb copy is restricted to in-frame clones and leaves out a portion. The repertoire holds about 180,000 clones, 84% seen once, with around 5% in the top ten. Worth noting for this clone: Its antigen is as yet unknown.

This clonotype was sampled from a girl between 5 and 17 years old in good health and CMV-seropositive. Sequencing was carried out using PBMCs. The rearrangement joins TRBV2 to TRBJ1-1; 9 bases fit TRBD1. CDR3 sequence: CASREQGAAEAFF. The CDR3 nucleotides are TGTGCCAGCAGAGAACAGGGGGCCGCGGAAGCTTTCTTT.